In its sample, the clone carrying this T cell receptor beta chain was seen a few times. The antigen remains unidentified. Library construction for TCR beta used iRepertoire HTBI primers and Arm-PCR of CDR3 regions. TCRdb reprocessed the multiplex PCR reads with MiXCR, giving one entry per CDR3 protein. The data contain approximately 490,000 distinct CDR3 sequences, around 15% of them seen just once; the ten biggest clones take up 10% to 15%. This specimen comes from a study of regulatory T cells in long-lasting Graves disease. Findings and limits, study-wide: Accuracy was possibly reduced by small sample size. TRBV28, TRBJ1-2 and TRBJ2-5 were segments that persistent disease favored.

The time point denotes: newly diagnosed GD, antithyroid drugs for less than 3 months. PBMC-derived RNA was used for the TCR library. From germline, CDR1 is SQVTM and CDR2 ANQGSEA. This CDR3 contains 12 residues. V lost 7 bases and J lost 2, with 11 bases in between. This same sample was also taken into another study, of T cells in Graves' hyperthyroidism and ophthalmopathy. That publication notes: Patients with uncontrolled infections, other autoimmune diseases, pregnancy or lactation were excluded. First-round RT-PCR targeting the TCR CDR3 was performed with the HTBI primer set.

The chain uses TRBV29-1 and TRBJ2-5, with D unresolved. The sequence was obtained from a man aged 35-49 years with Graves disease. Here the sequenced sample was peripheral blood mononuclear cells (PBMCs), taken at new diagnosis, from a patient treated with antithyroid drugs. CDR3 amino acids: CSAGWQQETQYF. The CDR3, as DNA: TGCAGCGCCGGGTGGCAGCAAGAGACCCAGTACTTC.